Described below is a single T cell receptor (beta chain) sequence and its context. This entry belongs to a study of shared clonotypes between healthy human individuals. V was trimmed by 5 bases and J by 0 bases, leaving 9 bases between them. This CDR3 is built from 14 residues. Per germline, CDR1 MNHNY and CDR2 SVGAGI (reference sequence). Evenly divided among several immunoSEQ plates was the genomic DNA of each subset. Sequencing used immunoSEQ multiplex PCR; TCRdb keeps in-frame clones, though not all of them. Altogether roughly 2.1 million clones are present, under 95% being singletons, with the ten largest covering 1.7%. Cells designated naive CD8 were CD45RO-negative and were positively selected for CCR7, with terminally differentiated effector memory CD45RA+ cells excluded.

V usage is TRBV6-6 and J usage is TRBJ2-3, with D possibly being TRBD1 (5 bases). The clonotype was recovered from a man younger than 35 in good health. Some clones in this sample may be carry-over from other donors' samples. The sample was naive CD8+ T cells from PBMCs. CDR3: CASSDTGSTDTQYF. The CDR3 DNA follows: TGTGCCAGCAGTGACACAGGTAGCACAGATACGCAGTATTTT.